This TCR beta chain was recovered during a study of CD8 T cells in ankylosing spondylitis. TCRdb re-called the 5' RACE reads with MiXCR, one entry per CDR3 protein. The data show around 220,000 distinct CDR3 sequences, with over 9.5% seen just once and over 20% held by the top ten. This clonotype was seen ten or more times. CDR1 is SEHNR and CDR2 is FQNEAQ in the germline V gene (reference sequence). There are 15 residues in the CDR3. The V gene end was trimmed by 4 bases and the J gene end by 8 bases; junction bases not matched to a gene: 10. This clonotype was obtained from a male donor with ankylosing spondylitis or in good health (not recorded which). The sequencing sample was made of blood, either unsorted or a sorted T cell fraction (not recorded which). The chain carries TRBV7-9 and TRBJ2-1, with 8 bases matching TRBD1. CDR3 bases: TGTGCCAGCAGCTCGGACAGGGACGTTTGGGATGAGCAGTTCTTC. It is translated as CASSSDRDVWDEQFF. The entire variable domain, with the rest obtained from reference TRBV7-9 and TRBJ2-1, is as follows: DTGVSQNPRHKITKRGQNVTFRCDPISEHNRLYWYRQTLGQGPEFLTYFQNEAQLEKSRLLSDRFSAERPKGSFSTLEIQRTEQGDSAMYLCASSSDRDVWDEQFFGPGTRLTVL.